Listed below are T cell receptor beta chains from one sample, sequenced in a study of T cell changes during pregnancy in multiple sclerosis. Sequencing was performed with immunoSEQ multiplex PCR; in TCRdb, only in-frame clones are kept and a portion is missing. The profile shows 30,000 to 45,000 clones, about 89% of them singletons. The sequenced sample was CD8+ T cells from peripheral blood mononuclear cells, obtained in the third trimester of pregnancy. Receptors were obtained from a female donor with multiple sclerosis, enrolled in a pregnancy study. Both conserved end residues are part of each CDR3. Each record gives: J gene, clone size, V gene, D gene, CDR3 protein, CDR3 DNA. A D gene is named only where the DNA matches it firmly. Expanded clones get a size class; other rows say once, few or many, or leave the size out.

>TRBJ1-1|NA|TRBV7-6|NA
CASSLGGGNTEAFF
TGTGCCAGCAGCTTAGGAGGGGGGAACACTGAAGCTTTCTTT
>TRBJ2-7|NA|TRBV7-6|TRBD1
CASSLVDRTYEQYF
TGTGCCAGCAGCTTAGTGGACAGGACCTACGAGCAGTACTTC
>TRBJ2-1|NA|TRBV27|TRBD1
CASSPGQGAAGGGYNEQFF
TGTGCCAGCTCCCCTGGGCAGGGGGCAGCAGGGGGTGGGTACAATGAGCAGTTCTTC
>TRBJ2-3|once|TRBV2|NA
CASSGVFEGSSTDTQYF
TGTGCCAGCAGTGGTGTTTTTGAGGGCTCTAGCACAGATACGCAGTATTTT
>TRBJ1-6|NA|TRBV4-3|NA
CASSQEWGVSSPLHF
TGCGCCAGCAGCCAAGAATGGGGGGTTAGTTCACCCCTCCACTTT
>TRBJ1-1|NA|TRBV5-1|NA
CASSLISIRGGAFF
TGCGCCAGCAGCTTGATCTCTATCCGGGGTGGAGCTTTCTTT
>TRBJ2-5|NA|TRBV11-1|NA
CASSLRYDRHGQETQYF
TGTGCCAGCAGCCTCCGATATGACAGGCATGGCCAAGAGACCCAGTACTTC
>TRBJ2-5|NA|TRBV11-2|NA
CASSWTGTHGETQYF
TGTGCCAGCAGCTGGACGGGAACACACGGGGAGACCCAGTACTTC
>TRBJ2-5|NA|TRBV6-1|NA
CASSHREGGETQYF
TGTGCCAGCAGCCACAGGGAGGGAGGAGAGACCCAGTACTTC
>TRBJ2-3|NA|TRBV10-3|TRBD1
CAISRQGFTDTQYF
TGTGCCATCAGTAGACAGGGCTTTACAGATACGCAGTATTTT
>TRBJ2-7|NA|TRBV29-1|TRBD1
CSVDEGQGIYEQYF
TGCAGCGTTGATGAGGGACAGGGTATCTACGAGCAGTACTTC
>TRBJ1-5|once|TRBV5-1|TRBD1
CASRPGQYSNQPQHF
TGCGCCAGCAGACCGGGACAGTATAGCAATCAGCCCCAGCATTTT